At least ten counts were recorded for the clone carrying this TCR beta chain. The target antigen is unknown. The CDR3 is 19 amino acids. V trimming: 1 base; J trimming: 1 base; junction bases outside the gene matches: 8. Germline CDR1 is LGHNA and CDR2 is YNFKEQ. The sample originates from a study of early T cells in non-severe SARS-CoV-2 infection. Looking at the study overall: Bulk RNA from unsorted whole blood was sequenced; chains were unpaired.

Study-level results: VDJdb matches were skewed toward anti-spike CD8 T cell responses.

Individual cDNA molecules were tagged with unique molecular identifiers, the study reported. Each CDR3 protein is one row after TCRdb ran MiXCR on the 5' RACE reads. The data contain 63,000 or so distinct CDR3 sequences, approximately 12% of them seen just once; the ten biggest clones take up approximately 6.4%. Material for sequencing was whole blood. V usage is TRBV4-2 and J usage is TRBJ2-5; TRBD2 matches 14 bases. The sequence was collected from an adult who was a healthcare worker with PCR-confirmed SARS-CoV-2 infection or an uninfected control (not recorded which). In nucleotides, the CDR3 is TGTGCCAGCAGCCAAGGGTCGGGACTAGCGGGAGCTTTCCAAGAGACCCAGTACTTC. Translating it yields CASSQGSGLAGAFQETQYF.